The present T cell receptor (beta chain) was sequenced within a study of cytomegalovirus exposure and HLA in healthy donors. 60 Vbeta and 13 Jbeta primers were used in PCR. The protocol was immunoSEQ multiplex PCR, while the TCRdb copy is restricted to in-frame clones and leaves out a portion. Here the sample spans about 160,000 clones, 80% being singletons. Concerning this clone: The target antigen is unknown.

The trim removed 3 bases at V and 2 bases at J, leaving 2 bases unmatched. The CDR3 has 15 residues. The germline V gene has CDR1 LNHDA and CDR2 SQIVND (reference sequence). Study-level points and caveats: Apparent HLA restriction characterized most CMV-associated TCR beta chains in a later analysis.

The chain joins TRBV19 to TRBJ2-7, with 12 bases aligning to TRBD1. Sequenced material: PBMCs. This clonotype was obtained from a man aged 30-40 years in good health and CMV-seronegative. CDR3 in amino acids: CASSMGQGATYEQYF. CDR3 nucleotides: TGTGCCAGTAGTATGGGACAGGGGGCGACCTACGAGCAGTACTTC.